These 30 T cell receptor beta chains originate from one sample sequenced in a study of CD8 T cells in Susac syndrome. A quantity of about 0.45 to 1 ug RNA underwent reverse transcription using random hexamers. MiXCR was run by TCRdb on the immunoSEQ multiplex PCR reads, yielding one entry per CDR3 protein. The sample comprises 85,000 to 130,000 distinct CDR3 sequences, approximately 94% of which are singletons, and over 0.4% rests with the top ten. Input material: CD8+ T cells from PBMCs. The receptors shown here come from a human donor with Susac syndrome.

The J gene is TRBJ2-3, the V gene TRBV27, with 11 positions matching TRBD2. The J segment lost 4 bases and the V segment lost 5 bases, leaving 8 bases of the junction unmatched. The CDR3 contains 16 residues. Germline V gene sequence: CDR1 MNHEY, CDR2 SMNVEV (reference sequence). In DNA form, the CDR3 reads TGTGCCAGCAGTCTACGACTAGCGGGAATGGCAGATACGCAGTATTTT. It specifies CASSLRLAGMADTQYF.

This chain uses TRBV27 with TRBJ1-1; D remains ambiguous. CDR1 MNHEY and CDR2 SMNVEV come from the germline V gene (reference sequence). V shed 6 bases and J shed 2 bases, with 10 bases lying between them. This CDR3 is 13 amino acids long. CDR3 DNA sequence: TGTGCCAGCAGAGTGGGCGCTAACACTGAAGCTTTCTTT. It translates to CASRVGANTEAFF.

This rearrangement joins TRBV7-2 to TRBJ2-4; D not resolved. There are 14 residues in the CDR3. Germline CDR1 and CDR2: SGHTA and FQGNSA. Trimming cost V 4 bases and J 3 bases, with 10 bases left between them. CDR3 sequence reads: CASSSDGVKNIQYF. CDR3 DNA sequence: TGTGCCAGCAGCTCCGACGGAGTCAAAAACATTCAGTACTTC.

The V gene is TRBV9, the J gene TRBJ2-1; 11 bases align to TRBD1. CDR1 and CDR2 (germline): SGDLS, YYNGEE. The CDR3 is 17 residues long. With 4 bases clipped from V and 7 bases from J, the junction kept 13 bases outside the gene matches. The CDR3, as DNA: TGTGCCAGCAGCCCCACCCGGGGACAGGGGGTCCGGAATGAGCAGTTCTTC. Protein product: CASSPTRGQGVRNEQFF.

The V and J genes are TRBV6-1 and TRBJ2-3; 8 nucleotides align to TRBD2. The V gene's germline CDR1 is MNHNS and CDR2 SASEGT. The CDR3 is 15 amino acids. Trimming cost V 1 base and J 4 bases; bases outside gene matches: 4. CDR3 in DNA: TGTGCCAGCAGTGAAGACGGGAGGGGATCAGATACGCAGTATTTT. Translation gives CASSEDGRGSDTQYF.

J is TRBJ2-7 and V is TRBV6-5; 7 bases line up with TRBD2. Germline CDR1 reads MNHEY; CDR2 reads SVGAGI. The CDR3 length is 15 residues. V shed 2 bases, J shed 0 bases, and the junction held 4 bases outside the gene matches. As DNA, the CDR3 is TGTGCCAGCAGTTACCACGGGGGGACCTCCTACGAGCAGTACTTC. Its protein product is CASSYHGGTSYEQYF.

The chain recombines TRBV2 with TRBJ1-5; the D gene is possibly TRBD1 (6 bases). Germline V gene data show CDR1 as SNHLY and CDR2 as FYNNEI. The CDR3 spans 13 residues. Trimming took 8 bases from V and 3 from J, leaving 11 bases between them. Written as DNA, the CDR3 is TGTGCCAGCGGGGGCCTACCCAATCAGCCCCAGCATTTT. Protein: CASGGLPNQPQHF. The entire variable domain, with the rest obtained from reference TRBV2 and TRBJ1-5, is as follows: EPEVTQTPSHQVTQMGQEVILRCVPISNHLYFYWYRQILGQKVEFLVSFYNNEISEKSEIFDDQFSVERPDGSNFTLKIRSTKLEDSAMYFCASGGLPNQPQHFGDGTRLSIL.

The chain has TRBV18 and TRBJ2-5; tentative D call: TRBD1 (5 bases). The CDR3 extends over 13 amino acids. Looked up from germline, CDR1 is KGHSH and CDR2 is LQKENI. Trimming removed 2 bases from V and 2 bases from J, with 6 bases in between. The CDR3 DNA follows: TGTGCCAGCTCACCAGCAGGGCAAGAGACCCAGTACTTC. Protein: CASSPAGQETQYF.

V usage is TRBV29-1 and J usage is TRBJ2-2; either TRBD1 or TRBD2 may supply D (5 bases each). CDR1 is SQVTM and CDR2 is ANQGSEA in the germline V gene. The CDR3 loop spans 16 amino acids. V lost 4 bases and J 0 bases, leaving 15 bases between the germline ends. The DNA of the CDR3 is TGCAGCGTTGTGGGGGTGGCGTGGCCGAACACCGGGGAGCTGTTTTTT. This translates into CSVVGVAWPNTGELFF.

The V and J genes are TRBV7-2 and TRBJ2-1; weak D call: TRBD2 (6 bases). This CDR3 region has 14 residues. Germline CDR1 reads SGHTA; CDR2 reads FQGNSA. V shed 1 base and J shed 8 bases, with 12 bases lying between them. This chain's CDR3 is CASSLVFPGDEQFF. The CDR3 DNA sequence: TGTGCCAGCAGCTTAGTGTTCCCGGGAGATGAGCAGTTCTTC.

The chain has TRBV7-9 and TRBJ2-7; the D gene could be TRBD1 or TRBD2 (5 bases each). The CDR3 totals 13 residues. V dropped 5 bases and J dropped 7 bases, with 15 bases sitting between them. The germline CDR1 and CDR2 sequences are SEHNR and FQNEAQ (reference sequence). CDR3 DNA sequence: TGTGCCAGCAGCCAGGAGAGGGGTTGGGAGCAGTACTTC. It specifies CASSQERGWEQYF.

The CDR3 DNA follows: TGTGCCAGCAGCGCTCAGGGCGAGACCCAGTACTTC. Protein sequence: CASSAQGETQYF. The V gene is TRBV9, the J gene TRBJ2-5; D possibly corresponds to TRBD1 (5 bases). This CDR3 spans 12 amino acids. V shed 3 bases and J shed 5 bases, with 8 bases lying between them. Germline V lookup: CDR1 SGDLS, CDR2 YYNGEE.

The chain recombines TRBV2 with TRBJ2-5; a possible D gene is TRBD2 (7 bases). CDR1 is SNHLY and CDR2 is FYNNEI in the germline V gene. With 3 bases removed from V and 4 bases from J, the gap between germline ends came to 15 bases. This CDR3 spans 15 amino acids. The CDR3 sequence: CASSESGGARETQYF. CDR3 sequence (DNA): TGTGCCAGCAGTGAGAGTGGGGGGGCCCGAGAGACCCAGTACTTC.

The J gene is TRBJ2-7, the V gene TRBV29-1; 9 nucleotides agree with TRBD1. Germline assignment: CDR1 SQVTM and CDR2 ANQGSEA. The junction had 8 bases not matched to a gene; V was cut back by 7 bases and J by 4 bases. This CDR3 is built from 13 residues. The CDR3 sequence is CSAIGTGNYEQYF. The CDR3 nucleotides are TGCAGCGCGATAGGGACAGGGAATTACGAGCAGTACTTC.

This chain joins TRBV6-5 and TRBJ2-1, with 11 bases aligning to TRBD1. With 4 bases clipped from V and 4 bases from J, the junction kept 3 bases outside the gene matches. CDR3 length: 15 residues. Germline lookup yields CDR1 MNHEY and CDR2 SVGAGI. For the CDR3, the DNA is TGTGCCAGCAGTTCCGGGACAGGGGGGTACAATGAGCAGTTCTTC. The encoded protein is CASSSGTGGYNEQFF.

The chain carries TRBV20-1 and TRBJ1-1; D remains ambiguous. CDR3 length: 14 amino acids. The ends were cut back, 1 base at V and 1 base at J, with 10 bases in the middle. Germline V gene lookup returns CDR1 DFQATT and CDR2 SNEGSKA (reference sequence). In DNA form, the CDR3 reads TGCAGTGCTAGAGGCATTTCTCGGAACACTGAAGCTTTCTTT. This codes for CSARGISRNTEAFF.

The V gene is TRBV4-2, the J gene TRBJ2-3, with 8 positions matching TRBD2. This CDR3 is built from 15 residues. Germline V gives CDR1 LGHNA, CDR2 YNFKEQ. V trimming: 0 bases; J trimming: 4 bases; junction bases outside the gene matches: 3. CDR3 nucleotides: TGTGCCAGCAGCCAAGATGCACTAGCGGCAGATACGCAGTATTTT. This codes for CASSQDALAADTQYF.

V gene TRBV2 combines with J gene TRBJ2-5; D is unclear. The CDR3 totals 13 residues. The V end lost 3 bases, the J end lost 5 bases, and 10 bases lay between the germline ends. The V gene's germline CDR1 is SNHLY and CDR2 FYNNEI. CDR3 nucleotide sequence: TGTGCCAGCAGTGATCCCCAGCTGGAGACCCAGTACTTC. As protein: CASSDPQLETQYF. The full variable domain, completed using reference TRBV2 and TRBJ2-5, is EPEVTQTPSHQVTQMGQEVILRCVPISNHLYFYWYRQILGQKVEFLVSFYNNEISEKSEIFDDQFSVERPDGSNFTLKIRSTKLEDSAMYFCASSDPQLETQYFGPGTRLLVL.

CDR3 coding DNA: TGTGCCCTAGCCCCCGGGACAGGGGGTGGCTACACCTTC. Amino acids: CALAPGTGGGYTF. The gene calls are TRBV12-3 or TRBV12-4 and TRBJ1-2, with TRBD1 identical over 11 bases. The CDR3 totals 13 residues. The ends lost 11 bases at V and 7 bases at J; junction bases unmatched: 9.

The chain joins TRBV20-1 to TRBJ1-2; D is unresolved. Germline V lookup: CDR1 DFQATT, CDR2 SNEGSKA (reference sequence). Trimming shortened V by 3 bases and J by 2 bases, and 19 bases separated the two germline ends. The CDR3 is 16 residues long. For the CDR3, the DNA is TGCAGTGCTAGTCTTTCAGATCTCCAGGCGAACTATGGCTACACCTTC. This translates into CSASLSDLQANYGYTF.

The chain joins TRBV7-9 to TRBJ2-4; D is perhaps TRBD2 (7 bases). Looked up from germline, CDR1 is SEHNR and CDR2 is FQNEAQ (reference sequence). This CDR3 spans 15 amino acids. The V end lost 5 bases, the J end lost 10 bases, and 21 bases lay between the germline ends. The chain's CDR3 is CASSPLGGAQGIQYF. The CDR3 DNA follows: TGTGCCAGCAGCCCTCTTGGGGGGGCGCAGGGGATTCAGTACTTC.

The rearrangement joins TRBV4-1 to TRBJ1-5; no firm D call. CDR3 length: 15 residues. The germline V gene encodes CDR1 MGHRA and CDR2 YSYEKL. Trimming shortened V by 4 bases and J by 2 bases, and 12 bases separated the two germline ends. The CDR3 spells CASSPRSDGNQPQHF. The CDR3 nucleotides read TGCGCCAGCAGCCCGCGTTCAGATGGCAATCAGCCCCAGCATTTT.

In nucleotides, the CDR3 is TGCAGTGCTAGAGATCCGGGGGGCTCCTACGAGCAGTACTTC. It codes for CSARDPGGSYEQYF. The chain joins TRBV20-1 to TRBJ2-7; 7 bases match TRBD2. Per germline, CDR1 DFQATT and CDR2 SNEGSKA (reference sequence). There are 14 residues in the CDR3. Germline trimming cut 0 bases from V and 0 bases from J; bases unmatched to any gene: 2.

The chain couples TRBV6-2 or TRBV6-3 to TRBJ2-3, with TRBD2 as a possible D gene (5 bases). Trimming took 2 bases from V and 2 from J, leaving 11 bases between them. The CDR3 spans 15 residues. Per the germline V gene, CDR1 is MNHEY and CDR2 is SVGEGT. CDR3 nucleotides: TGTGCCAGCAGTTACGTTCGCGGGTCCACAGATACGCAGTATTTT. Protein product: CASSYVRGSTDTQYF.

The J gene is TRBJ2-4, the V gene TRBV25-1; D remains ambiguous. Germline CDR1 MGHDK, CDR2 SYGVNS. The CDR3 is 12 amino acids. Trimming took off 2 bases at V and 7 bases at J, with 6 bases between the two ends. The CDR3 DNA follows: TGTGCCAGCAGTGAAGGGGTGAACATTCAGTACTTC. The encoded protein is CASSEGVNIQYF. Supplemented by reference TRBV25-1 and TRBJ2-4, the full variable domain reads EADIYQTPRYLVIGTGKKITLECSQTMGHDKMYWYQQDPGMELHLIHYSYGVNSTEKGDLSSESTVSRIRTEHFPLTLESARPSHTSQYLCASSEGVNIQYFGAGTRLSVL.

This sequence joins TRBV6-4 and TRBJ1-1; D unresolved. The V and J ends lost 8 bases and 4 bases respectively, with 14 bases between them. Per germline, CDR1 MRHNA and CDR2 SNTAGT. This CDR3 has 13 amino acids. The CDR3 loop reads CASSDVEGTEAFF. The CDR3 DNA follows: TGTGCCAGCTCGGACGTTGAGGGCACTGAAGCTTTCTTT.

The gene calls are TRBV11-1 and TRBJ2-1; 13 bases align to TRBD2. There are 15 residues in the CDR3. J lost 5 bases, V lost 2 bases, and 0 bases had no gene match. The germline V gene encodes CDR1 SGHAT and CDR2 FQDESV (reference sequence). CDR3 sequence: CASSLTSGGDNEQFF. The CDR3 nucleotides are TGTGCCAGCAGCTTAACTAGCGGGGGGGACAATGAGCAGTTCTTC.

The genes are TRBV25-1 and TRBJ2-7; TRBD2 matches at 7 bases. CDR3 length: 15 residues. Losses at the gene ends were 1 base for V and 5 bases for J; bases not matched to a gene: 8. CDR1 and CDR2 from the germline V gene are MGHDK and SYGVNS. This chain's CDR3 is CASSEWGGEGHEQYF. Here the CDR3 DNA reads TGTGCCAGCAGTGAATGGGGGGGGGAGGGCCACGAGCAGTACTTC.

CDR3 sequence: CASSLEGRGSETQYF. The CDR3 bases are TGTGCCAGCAGCTTGGAGGGCAGGGGGTCGGAGACCCAGTACTTC. This rearrangement joins TRBV5-8 to TRBJ2-5; 7 nucleotides match TRBD1. This CDR3 comprises 15 residues. V was pared by 0 bases and J by 5 bases, with 7 bases of the junction left unmatched. Per germline, CDR1 SGHTS and CDR2 YDEGEE.

The chain is built from TRBV6-4 and TRBJ2-3; TRBD2 agrees at 11 bases. CDR1 and CDR2 (germline): MRHNA, SNTAGT. The CDR3 sequence is 15 residues long. The V gene end was trimmed by 4 bases and the J gene end by 2 bases; junction bases not matched to a gene: 2. The CDR3 spells CASSATSGATDTQYF. In DNA form, the CDR3 reads TGTGCCAGCAGTGCGACTAGCGGGGCCACAGATACGCAGTATTTT.